This TCR beta chain was identified in a study of beta chain features in type 1 diabetes. There are a few counts of this clone. What it binds is not known. Points from the study as a whole: It was possible that PCR favored shorter templates, equally so in patients and controls. Among all four CD4+ subsets, Type 1 diabetes patients had TCRB CDR3s that were moderately but significantly shorter.

V lost 6 bases to trimming and J lost 2 bases; unmatched junction nucleotides: 4. The CDR3 is 14 residues long. Germline values: CDR1 MNHNY, CDR2 SVGAGI (reference sequence). TCRB transcripts that were expressed got sequenced, as all of the isolated RNA had been reverse transcribed. This table comes from immunoSEQ multiplex PCR, and its TCRdb copy is limited to in-frame clones, with some not included. This table holds 500,000 to 650,000 clones, around 12% found once. The sample consisted of naive CD4+ T cells from blood. This chain joins TRBV6-6 and TRBJ1-5; the match to TRBD1 covers 7 bases. This receptor was obtained from a man under 40 with type 1 diabetes. The CDR3 DNA reads as TGTGCCAGCAGCCGTGGACAGGGCAATCAGCCCCAGCATTTT. Translation: CASSRGQGNQPQHF.